A single T cell receptor (beta chain) is shown here with its context. Its antigen is not identified. The V gene end was trimmed by 1 base and the J gene end by 8 bases; junction bases not matched to a gene: 2. Germline assignment: CDR1 LGHNA and CDR2 YSLEER. This CDR3 has 15 amino acids. This sample stems from a study of cytomegalovirus exposure and HLA in healthy donors. Study-wide background: Approximately 180 million T cells yielded approximately 100 million unique TCR beta sequences, as an earlier analysis found.

Whole-study results and caveats: Certain sequence variants were highly shared and formed a cluster, and this cluster was likely a sequencing artifact.

It was with 60 Vbeta and 13 Jbeta primers that the PCR ran. Profiling relied on immunoSEQ multiplex PCR, and the TCRdb table lists in-frame clones only, not all of them. The table lists 150,000 to 200,000 clones, approximately 72% of them singletons. Specimen: PBMCs. The sequence was collected from a man between 45 and 60 years old in good health and CMV-seronegative. The chain uses TRBV4-3 and TRBJ2-1; 13 positions match TRBD2. The CDR3 nucleotides read TGCGCCAGCAGCCAAGGGACTAGCGGGGGCGATGAGCAGTTCTTC. Translated, it gives CASSQGTSGGDEQFF.